The rows below give T cell receptor beta chains drawn from one sample of a study of T cell changes during pregnancy in multiple sclerosis. Profiled with immunoSEQ multiplex PCR; TCRdb holds only in-frame clones, not every one. The profile shows tens of thousands of clones, about 93% of them singletons. The sample in question was CD4+ T cells from peripheral blood mononuclear cells, obtained before pregnancy. The receptors originated from a female donor with multiple sclerosis, enrolled in a pregnancy study. Each CDR3 is given with its conserved first and last residue. The D gene is left open where the match is weak. Clone size is shown for a subset of rows, as once, few, many or a class of expanded clone.

len: 16; v_gene: TRBV10-3; j_gene: TRBJ1-2; abundance: .; d_gene: TRBD1; CDR3aa: CAITRNGDSPNYGYTF; CDR3nt: TGTGCCATCACCCGAAACGGGGACAGCCCAAACTATGGCTACACCTTC
len: 15; v_gene: TRBV6-5; j_gene: TRBJ2-7; abundance: .; d_gene: .; CDR3aa: CASSYSRRTSYEQYF; CDR3nt: TGTGCCAGCAGTTATTCCCGGAGGACCTCCTACGAGCAGTACTTC
len: 14; v_gene: TRBV5-1; j_gene: TRBJ2-1; abundance: .; d_gene: .; CDR3aa: CASSFSGDYNEQFF; CDR3nt: TGCGCCAGCAGCTTCTCCGGGGATTACAATGAGCAGTTCTTC
len: 14; v_gene: TRBV11-2; j_gene: TRBJ1-2; abundance: .; d_gene: .; CDR3aa: CASSLSGANYGYTF; CDR3nt: TGTGCCAGCAGCCTTAGCGGGGCTAACTATGGCTACACCTTC
len: 20; v_gene: TRBV5-8; j_gene: TRBJ2-4; abundance: .; d_gene: .; CDR3aa: CASSWSVRSLLISNKNIQYF; CDR3nt: TGTGCCAGCAGCTGGTCGGTGCGTTCCCTCCTCATCTCAAACAAAAACATTCAGTACTTC
len: 13; v_gene: TRBV28; j_gene: TRBJ2-5; abundance: .; d_gene: .; CDR3aa: CASSLSGMETQYF; CDR3nt: TGTGCCAGCAGTTTATCAGGGATGGAGACCCAGTACTTC
len: 12; v_gene: TRBV2; j_gene: TRBJ1-2; abundance: .; d_gene: .; CDR3aa: CARTVTGIGYTF; CDR3nt: TGTGCCAGGACCGTAACAGGGATCGGCTACACCTTC
len: 17; v_gene: TRBV2; j_gene: TRBJ1-1; abundance: .; d_gene: .; CDR3aa: CASSPDRGFAEVTEAFF; CDR3nt: TGTGCCTCCAGCCCAGATCGGGGGTTTGCAGAAGTGACTGAAGCTTTCTTT
len: 14; v_gene: TRBV13; j_gene: TRBJ1-6; abundance: .; d_gene: .; CDR3aa: CASSLEGRGSPLHF; CDR3nt: TGTGCCAGCAGCTTAGAAGGGAGGGGCTCACCCCTCCACTTT
len: 12; v_gene: TRBV2; j_gene: TRBJ2-3; abundance: once; d_gene: .; CDR3aa: CASSRASDTQYF; CDR3nt: TGTGCCAGCAGTCGAGCTTCAGATACGCAGTATTTT
len: 14; v_gene: TRBV5-1; j_gene: TRBJ2-5; abundance: .; d_gene: TRBD1; CDR3aa: CASSLRDRKETQYF; CDR3nt: TGCGCCAGCAGCTTGAGGGACAGGAAAGAGACCCAGTACTTC
len: 11; v_gene: TRBV13; j_gene: TRBJ1-1; abundance: .; d_gene: .; CDR3aa: CASSLAYEAFF; CDR3nt: TGTGCCAGCAGCCTCGCCTATGAAGCTTTCTTT
len: 13; v_gene: TRBV29-1; j_gene: TRBJ2-5; abundance: .; d_gene: TRBD1; CDR3aa: CSVPGTDQETQYF; CDR3nt: TGCAGCGTCCCCGGGACAGACCAAGAGACCCAGTACTTC